This T cell receptor beta chain was observed in a study of T cell changes during pregnancy in multiple sclerosis. Profiling relied on immunoSEQ multiplex PCR, and the TCRdb table lists in-frame clones only, not all of them. The sample consists of about 97,000 clones, just over 90% of them appearing once. The CDR3 length is 15 residues. Germline V lookup: CDR1 MDHEN, CDR2 SYDVKM. V gave up 7 bases and J gave up 0 bases, with 15 bases separating them. The material sequenced was peripheral blood, taken in the second trimester of pregnancy. The chain couples TRBV28 to TRBJ1-1, with D perhaps TRBD1 (5 bases). This clonotype was obtained from a female donor in good health, enrolled as a control in a pregnancy study. CDR3 amino acids: CASKGGAELNTEAFF. The DNA of the CDR3 is TGTGCCAGCAAGGGCGGGGCGGAATTGAACACTGAAGCTTTCTTT. Looking up the rest from reference TRBV28 and TRBJ1-1 gives the full variable domain: DVKVTQSSRYLVKRTGEKVFLECVQDMDHENMFWYRQDPGLGLRLIYFSYDVKMKEKGDIPEGYSVSREKKERFSLILESASTNQTSMYLCASKGGAELNTEAFFGQGTRLTVV.